Listed below are T cell receptor beta chains from one sample, sequenced in a study of Japanese encephalitis immunity and Zika vaccine responses. MiXCR, applied by TCRdb to the 5' RACE reads, yields one record per CDR3 protein. The sample holds 950 to 1,200 distinct CDR3 sequences; less than 3.5% are singletons and the top ten take 15% to 20%. Specimen: antigen-activated CD4+ T cells from blood, cultured, collected during a Zika inactivated vaccine study. Source of these receptors: an adult man who received an inactivated Zika virus vaccine. Each CDR3 is given with its conserved first and last residue. The D gene is left open where the match is weak. Clone size is stated in some rows and not others, as once, few, many or a class when expanded.

j_gene,v_gene,d_gene,abundance,CDR3aa,CDR3nt
TRBJ1-5,TRBV6-2/TRBV6-3,.,many,CASSYGAGTIGGSNQPQHF,TGTGCCAGCAGTTACGGGGCAGGGACTATTGGTGGGAGCAATCAGCCCCAGCATTTT
TRBJ1-1,TRBV7-9,.,many,CASSLTGHTEAFF,TGTGCCAGCAGCTTGACTGGGCATACTGAAGCTTTCTTT
TRBJ1-2,TRBV6-2/TRBV6-3,.,medium-sized,CASIAGRIFNYGYTF,TGTGCCAGCATCGCAGGACGAATTTTTAACTATGGCTACACCTTC
TRBJ2-5,TRBV7-2,.,.,CASARAGGGQETQYF,TGTGCCAGCGCCCGGGCAGGGGGGGGCCAAGAGACCCAGTACTTC
TRBJ2-3,TRBV4-2,TRBD2,large,CASSQASGGKQGDTQYF,TGTGCCAGCAGCCAAGCTAGCGGGGGAAAACAGGGAGATACGCAGTATTTT
TRBJ2-7,TRBV18,.,large,CASSSGTYEQYF,TGTGCCAGCTCATCCGGGACCTACGAGCAGTACTTC
TRBJ2-5,TRBV20-1,TRBD2,hyperexpanded,CSARRTSGIFETQYF,TGCAGTGCTAGACGGACTAGCGGAATTTTTGAGACCCAGTACTTC
TRBJ2-7,TRBV6-2/TRBV6-3,.,medium-sized,CASSLETAGGSYEQYF,TGTGCCAGCAGTTTGGAGACGGCAGGGGGGTCGTACGAGCAGTACTTC
TRBJ1-1,TRBV6-5,.,medium-sized,CASSYSSGVIIGGTEAFF,TGTGCCAGCAGTTACTCCTCCGGCGTTATTATTGGGGGCACTGAAGCTTTCTTT
TRBJ1-3,TRBV14,.,medium-sized,CASSQDGRDSGNTIYF,TGTGCCAGCAGCCAAGATGGGCGGGACTCTGGAAACACCATATATTTT
TRBJ2-7,TRBV7-9,TRBD1,medium-sized,CASSTGGISYEQYF,TGTGCCAGCAGCACAGGGGGAATCTCCTACGAGCAGTACTTC
TRBJ1-4,TRBV6-5,.,many,CASSPLHQGGEKLFF,TGTGCCAGCAGCCCCCTCCACCAAGGGGGTGAAAAACTGTTTTTT
TRBJ1-5,TRBV6-6,.,medium-sized,CASSLDRSGQPQHF,TGTGCCAGCAGTCTAGACAGGTCCGGTCAGCCCCAGCATTTT
TRBJ1-5,TRBV12-3/TRBV12-4,TRBD1,medium-sized,CASRLGQGGEPQHF,TGTGCCAGCAGGTTAGGACAGGGCGGTGAGCCCCAGCATTTT
TRBJ2-1,TRBV6-6,.,medium-sized,CASSPSNEQFF,TGTGCCAGCAGCCCATCCAATGAGCAGTTCTTC
TRBJ2-5,TRBV29-1,.,medium-sized,CSVDQGGGETQYF,TGCAGCGTTGACCAGGGGGGAGGAGAGACCCAGTACTTC
TRBJ1-2,TRBV3-1,.,medium-sized,CASSQETAAGNYGYTF,TGTGCCAGCAGCCAAGAGACAGCGGCGGGAAACTATGGCTACACCTTC
TRBJ1-2,TRBV30,.,many,CAWKTVYGYTF,TGTGCCTGGAAGACCGTGTATGGCTACACCTTC
TRBJ2-1,TRBV3-1,TRBD2,medium-sized,CASSQVLGGAYEQFF,TGTGCCAGCAGCCAAGTACTCGGGGGGGCCTATGAGCAGTTCTTC
TRBJ2-3,TRBV4-1,TRBD2,medium-sized,CASSQGPIRLRGGTDTQYF,TGCGCCAGCAGCCAAGGCCCGATCAGATTGCGGGGGGGCACAGATACGCAGTATTTT
TRBJ2-4,TRBV12-3/TRBV12-4,.,medium-sized,CASIDGFKNIQYF,TGTGCCAGCATCGACGGATTCAAAAACATTCAGTACTTC
TRBJ2-7,TRBV20-1,.,medium-sized,CSAEASSYEQYF,TGCAGTGCCGAAGCGAGCTCCTACGAGCAGTACTTC
TRBJ2-4,TRBV19,TRBD1,many,CASSGTAADIQYF,TGTGCCAGTTCCGGGACAGCCGCCGACATTCAGTACTTC
TRBJ1-5,TRBV15,.,medium-sized,CATSSSRLSNQPQHF,TGTGCCACCAGCAGTAGCAGACTCTCCAATCAGCCCCAGCATTTT
TRBJ1-2,TRBV29-1,.,many,CSVVEAYGYTF,TGCAGCGTTGTGGAGGCCTATGGCTACACCTTC
TRBJ2-7,TRBV9,.,large,CASSVVGVGANPYEQYF,TGTGCCAGCAGCGTAGTGGGCGTCGGGGCAAACCCCTACGAGCAGTACTTC